This T cell receptor (beta chain) was found in a study of cytomegalovirus exposure and HLA in healthy donors. The PCR had 60 Vbeta and 13 Jbeta primers. Only in-frame clones appear in the TCRdb table, and some are missing; sequencing was by immunoSEQ multiplex PCR. The sample has approximately 190,000 clones, approximately 79% seen once. As for the donors, each was a healthy bone marrow donor. Trimming removed 6 bases from V and 5 bases from J, with 7 bases in between. This CDR3 spans 12 amino acids. Germline loops: CDR1 MNHEY, CDR2 SVGAGI. General study results and limits: V- and J-gene trimming in TCR beta was tied to a missense DCLRE1C variant by an analysis performed later. Being productive about 87% or about 30% of the time was typical of most TCR beta V segments in an earlier analysis.

With regard to this clone: Its specificity is unknown. This sample includes further DNA sequences coding for the same CDR3.

Specimen: PBMCs. The V call is TRBV6-5, the J call TRBJ2-2; D perhaps matches TRBD1 (6 bases). This clonotype originated in a man aged 40-49 years in good health and CMV-seropositive. The CDR3 sequence is CASRQGTGELFF. The DNA of the CDR3 is TGTGCCAGCAGACAGGGAACCGGGGAGCTGTTTTTT.